These 14 T cell receptor beta chains share one sample of origin, sequenced in a study of T cell responses to AZD1222 COVID-19 vaccine. The method was immunoSEQ multiplex PCR; TCRdb's version includes in-frame clones alone and lacks a portion of them. The sample lists more than 120,000 clones, roughly 90% seen once, with approximately 5.4% in the top ten. The sample here was peripheral blood, taken 28 days after the second dose of the MenACWY control vaccine. The receptors stem from an adult who received the MenACWY meningococcal vaccine as a control.

J is TRBJ1-1 and V is TRBV19; D is perhaps TRBD1 (6 bases). Germline assignment: CDR1 LNHDA and CDR2 SQIVND (reference sequence). There are 16 residues in the CDR3. Trimming removed 5 bases from V and 4 bases from J, with 20 bases in between. CDR3 amino acids: CASSPREPGVPTEAFF. The CDR3 DNA reads as TGTGCCAGTAGTCCCCGGGAGCCAGGGGTCCCCACTGAAGCTTTCTTT.

The chain employs TRBV19 and TRBJ1-6; TRBD1 matches at 7 bases. V shed 3 bases, J shed 8 bases, and the junction held 7 bases outside the gene matches. Germline values: CDR1 LNHDA, CDR2 SQIVND (reference sequence). The CDR3 consists of 15 residues. In DNA form, the CDR3 reads TGTGCCAGTAGTATCAGGATAGGGACAGATTCACCCCTCCACTTT. It is translated as CASSIRIGTDSPLHF.

The V and J genes are TRBV6-5 and TRBJ2-7; a possible D gene is TRBD1 (6 bases). CDR1 is MNHEY and CDR2 is SVGAGI in the germline V gene. The CDR3 contains 16 residues. Deletions cut 3 bases from V and 6 bases from J, with 21 bases between. This CDR3 reads CASSYGLGGGPSEQYF. Written as DNA, the CDR3 is TGTGCCAGCAGTTATGGTTTGGGTGGGGGCCCCTCCGAGCAGTACTTC.

The genes are TRBV3-1 (or the pseudogene TRBV3-2) and TRBJ2-6; D remains ambiguous. The CDR3 is made up of 15 amino acids. In germline, CDR1 is LGHDT, CDR2 YNNKEL (reference sequence). The germline V and J ends were trimmed by 4 bases and 0 bases, with 7 bases remaining between them. The CDR3, as DNA: TGTGCCAGCAGCCTTAGGAGCTCTGGGGCCAACGTCCTGACTTTC. Translated: CASSLRSSGANVLTF.

The chain couples TRBV7-2 to TRBJ1-2; 8 bases agree with TRBD1. In germline, CDR1 is SGHTA, CDR2 FQGNSA. The CDR3 loop spans 14 amino acids. With 4 bases clipped from V and 4 bases from J, the junction kept 5 bases outside the gene matches. CDR3 sequence (DNA): TGTGCCAGCAGCTACTCGACAGGGGTCTATGGCTACACCTTC. The encoded protein is CASSYSTGVYGYTF.

The V and J genes are TRBV27 and TRBJ2-2; D perhaps matches TRBD1 (6 bases). In germline, CDR1 is MNHEY, CDR2 SMNVEV (reference sequence). The CDR3 covers 15 residues. V lost 1 base and J lost 5, with 11 bases in between. CDR3 protein: CASSLLGTTTGELFF. The CDR3 region has the DNA TGTGCCAGCAGTTTATTGGGGACAACTACCGGGGAGCTGTTTTTT.

This chain joins TRBV5-1 and TRBJ2-1; 7 bases line up with TRBD1. The CDR3 is 13 residues long. The J segment lost 8 bases and the V segment lost 4 bases, leaving 6 bases of the junction unmatched. Germline lookup yields CDR1 SGHRS and CDR2 YFSETQ. The CDR3: CASSSLDRDEQFF. In nucleotides, the CDR3 is TGCGCCAGCAGCAGCTTAGACAGGGATGAGCAGTTCTTC.

A word on this clone: The same CDR3 is also encoded by other DNA sequences in this sample. The chain is built from TRBV5-1 and TRBJ2-7; no clear D. Germline V gene lookup returns CDR1 SGHRS and CDR2 YFSETQ. This CDR3 has 12 residues. Trimming stripped 4 bases from V and 0 bases from J, with 5 bases between. CDR3 loop: CASSPSSYEQYF. In DNA form, the CDR3 reads TGCGCCAGCAGCCCAAGCTCCTACGAGCAGTACTTC. Full variable domain (remainder filled in from reference TRBV5-1 and TRBJ2-7): KAGVTQTPRYLIKTRGQQVTLSCSPISGHRSVSWYQQTPGQGLQFLFEYFSETQRNKGNFPGRFSGRQFSNSRSEMNVSTLELGDSALYLCASSPSSYEQYFGPGTRLTVT.

The V call is TRBV5-1, the J call TRBJ1-2; 7 bases match TRBD1. The CDR3 sequence is 15 residues long. V lost 4 bases to trimming and J lost 7 bases; unmatched junction nucleotides: 13. CDR1 and CDR2 (germline): SGHRS, YFSETQ. CDR3 sequence reads: CASSTGDSLQTGYTF. The CDR3 nucleotides read TGCGCCAGCAGCACGGGGGACAGTCTTCAAACTGGCTACACCTTC.

V and J are TRBV27 and TRBJ2-1; D not certain. Germline V gene sequence: CDR1 MNHEY, CDR2 SMNVEV (reference sequence). Trimming stripped 2 bases from V and 6 bases from J, with 8 bases between. The CDR3 runs to 13 residues. CDR3 amino acids: CASSLVASNEQFF. As DNA, the CDR3 is TGTGCCAGCAGTTTAGTTGCGTCCAATGAGCAGTTCTTC.

This rearrangement joins TRBV12-5 to TRBJ2-3, with TRBD1 matching 8 bases. V was clipped by 5 bases and J by 3 bases; unmatched bases: 4. The CDR3 is 14 residues long. Germline CDR1 reads LGHNT; CDR2 reads FRNRAP. CDR3: CASGRRQGTDTQYF. CDR3 DNA: TGTGCTAGTGGTCGCAGACAGGGGACAGATACGCAGTATTTT.

This clone was counted a single time. The chain employs TRBV20-1 and TRBJ2-7; possibly TRBD1 or TRBD2 for D (5 bases each). V shed 5 bases and J shed 7 bases, with 12 bases lying between them. The CDR3 spans 11 residues. Germline V gene lookup returns CDR1 DFQATT and CDR2 SNEGSKA (reference sequence). In DNA, the CDR3 is TGCAGTGCTGGGGGTGAGTGGGAGCAGTACTTC. Protein product: CSAGGEWEQYF.

This chain joins TRBV30 and TRBJ2-3; 9 bases are a match to TRBD2. V lost 4 bases and J lost 0; bases outside the gene matches: 14. Germline assignment: CDR1 GTSNPN and CDR2 SVGIG (reference sequence). The CDR3 extends over 18 amino acids. CDR3 in amino acids: CAWTPAGGFRFSTDTQYF. The DNA for the CDR3 is TGTGCCTGGACCCCAGCGGGGGGTTTCCGCTTCAGCACAGATACGCAGTATTTT.

The chain has TRBV4-1 and TRBJ2-7; 9 nucleotides match TRBD2. This CDR3 is built from 16 residues. V lost 1 base and J lost 4; bases outside the gene matches: 8. Germline assignment: CDR1 MGHRA and CDR2 YSYEKL. The CDR3 sequence: CASSQGSLAGSYEQYF. In DNA form, the CDR3 reads TGCGCCAGCAGCCAAGGGAGCCTAGCGGGATCTTACGAGCAGTACTTC.